This T cell receptor (beta chain) was profiled in a study of cytomegalovirus exposure and HLA in healthy donors. Study-level results: Analysis was performed later, and it showed HLA-associated TCR beta chains to be more clonally expanded than equally common others. Within an earlier analysis, most TCR beta V segments proved productive either about 87% or about 30% of the time. By HLA locus, TCR association rates varied in a later analysis, with DRB1 showing the most and HLA-C the fewest.

The PCR had 60 Vbeta and 13 Jbeta primers. TCRdb's table, derived via immunoSEQ multiplex PCR, lists solely in-frame clones and lacks some. The sample carries roughly 80,000 clones, under 65% recorded once. This clone was found a few times. Its specificity is not known. Sequenced material: PBMCs. The clonotype originates from a male donor in good health and CMV-seropositive.

The CDR3 DNA reads as TGTGCCAGCAGCAGGGACAGGGGACGTACAGATACGCAGTATTTT. Translating it yields CASSRDRGRTDTQYF. The V gene is TRBV5-6, the J gene TRBJ2-3, with 10 nucleotides matching TRBD1. The V segment lost 4 bases and the J segment 3 bases; nucleotides outside the gene matches: 5. Germline V gene data show CDR1 as SGHDT and CDR2 as YYEEEE. This CDR3 is built from 15 residues.